A single sample is the source of the 16 T cell receptor beta chains below, sequenced in a study of CD8 T cells in Susac syndrome. Random hexamers primed reverse transcription of about 0.5 to 1 ug RNA. TCRdb fed the immunoSEQ multiplex PCR reads into MiXCR, producing one record per CDR3 protein. The sample has tens of thousands of distinct CDR3 sequences; 85% to 95% are singletons. Sequenced sample: CD8+ T cells from PBMCs. These TCRs come from a human donor with Susac syndrome.

J is TRBJ2-4 and V is TRBV5-6; unclear D gene. Germline V gene data show CDR1 as SGHDT and CDR2 as YYEEEE. The CDR3 has 13 amino acids. The V and J ends lost 3 bases and 8 bases respectively, with 12 bases between them. The CDR3 is CASSSTDWDIQYF. CDR3 coding DNA: TGTGCCAGCAGCTCCACCGACTGGGACATTCAGTACTTC.

This clonotype was detected only once. The chain couples TRBV14 to TRBJ2-7; D is unresolved. The CDR3 contains 14 residues. Per the germline V gene, CDR1 is SGHDN and CDR2 is FVKESK. Trimming shortened V by 2 bases and J by 5 bases, and 13 bases separated the two germline ends. The CDR3 region is CASSQWALKNEQYF. The CDR3, as DNA: TGTGCCAGCAGCCAATGGGCCCTTAAGAACGAGCAGTACTTC. The full variable domain, completed using reference TRBV14 and TRBJ2-7, is EAGVTQFPSHSVIEKGQTVTLRCDPISGHDNLYWYRRVMGKEIKFLLHFVKESKQDESGMPNNRFLAERTGGTYSTLKVQPAELEDSGVYFCASSQWALKNEQYFGPGTRLTVT.

The rearrangement links TRBV4-1 to TRBJ2-7; D not resolved. Germline-derived CDR1 and CDR2 are MGHRA and YSYEKL. V was pared by 2 bases and J by 4 bases, with 21 bases between. The CDR3 is 17 amino acids. The CDR3 region has the DNA TGCGCCAGCAGCCAACGTCTGAACCGGACCCTCTTATACGAGCAGTACTTC. Translated, it gives CASSQRLNRTLLYEQYF.

This chain uses TRBV9 with TRBJ1-2, with 7 bases identical to TRBD1. Germline assignment: CDR1 SGDLS and CDR2 YYNGEE. The CDR3 has 16 residues. J gave up 3 bases and V 1 base, and 9 bases lay outside the gene matches. The CDR3 nucleotides are TGTGCCAGCAGCGTAAGGCCCCAGGGGGAAGACTATGGCTACACCTTC. It yields the protein CASSVRPQGEDYGYTF. Filled out from reference TRBV9 and TRBJ1-2, the complete variable domain reads DSGVTQTPKHLITATGQRVTLRCSPRSGDLSVYWYQQSLDQGLQFLIQYYNGEERAKGNILERFSAQQFPDLHSELNLSSLELGDSALYFCASSVRPQGEDYGYTFGSGTRLTVV.

This chain joins TRBV2 and TRBJ2-7, with a weak D call TRBD2 (6 bases). Trimming left V 4 bases short and J 6 bases short, with 25 bases between. This CDR3 spans 17 amino acids. Looked up from germline, CDR1 is SNHLY and CDR2 is FYNNEI. The CDR3 is CASSAERIDYLGGEQYF. Here the CDR3 DNA reads TGTGCCAGCAGTGCCGAGCGTATCGACTATCTGGGGGGCGAGCAGTACTTC.

The chain links TRBV29-1 to TRBJ2-1; no firm D call. The germline V gene encodes CDR1 SQVTM and CDR2 ANQGSEA. The CDR3 extends over 14 amino acids. V was shortened by 4 bases and J by 2 bases, with 12 bases between the two germline ends. The CDR3 spells CSVGRARAYNEQFF. The CDR3 coding sequence is TGCAGCGTTGGAAGGGCGAGAGCCTACAATGAGCAGTTCTTC.

The rearrangement uses TRBV12-3 or TRBV12-4 and TRBJ2-1; 9 nucleotides agree with TRBD2. The CDR3 runs 16 residues. Trimming cost V 5 bases and J 6 bases; bases outside gene matches: 11. CDR3 loop: CASSPIAGEGGNEQFF. The CDR3 DNA reads as TGTGCCAGCAGTCCGATAGCGGGAGAAGGAGGCAATGAGCAGTTCTTC.

This chain links TRBV12-3 or TRBV12-4 with TRBJ1-1, with D unresolved. The V and J ends lost 1 base and 8 bases respectively, with 8 bases between them. The CDR3 runs to 12 residues. As DNA, the CDR3 is TGTGCCAGCAGTTTAGGGCAGCCAGAAGCTTTCTTT. It codes for CASSLGQPEAFF.

V is TRBV20-1 and J is TRBJ2-1; tentatively, D is TRBD2 (6 bases). The length of the CDR3 is 14 residues. Trimming pared 5 bases from V and 0 bases from J, leaving 11 bases between. Per the germline V gene, CDR1 is DFQATT and CDR2 is SNEGSKA (reference sequence). The CDR3 protein is CSAGGDRSYNEQFF. The CDR3 nucleotides are TGCAGTGCTGGAGGGGACCGCTCCTACAATGAGCAGTTCTTC.

This chain joins TRBV7-9 and TRBJ1-1; possibly TRBD1 for D (6 bases). In germline, CDR1 is SEHNR, CDR2 FQNEAQ (reference sequence). The CDR3 has 12 amino acids. Trimming left V 5 bases short and J 5 bases short, with 9 bases between. CDR3 bases: TGTGCCAGCAGCGAAAGGGGGACTGAAGCTTTCTTT. Its translation is CASSERGTEAFF.

The V call is TRBV6-5, the J call TRBJ2-7, with TRBD2 matching over 14 bases. Germline V CDR1 and CDR2: MNHEY, SVGAGI. V dropped 0 bases and J dropped 4; count of bases not matched to a gene: 5. The CDR3 length is 17 residues. CDR3 sequence: CASSYSGTSGSTYEQYF. The CDR3 nucleotides are TGTGCCAGCAGTTACTCCGGGACTAGCGGGAGCACGTACGAGCAGTACTTC.

J is TRBJ1-5 and V is TRBV20-1, with D tentatively TRBD1 (5 bases). The CDR3 extends over 14 amino acids. The V and J ends lost 0 bases and 10 bases respectively, with 16 bases between them. The germline gives CDR1 DFQATT, CDR2 SNEGSKA (reference sequence). CDR3 sequence (DNA): TGCAGTGCTAGAGATCGCAGGGATCAGCTCCCCCAGCATTTT. The encoded protein is CSARDRRDQLPQHF.

The count of this clonotype is one. V gene TRBV29-1 combines with J gene TRBJ2-2; D ambiguous. Trimming cost V 4 bases and J 2 bases, with 8 bases left between them. Germline loops: CDR1 SQVTM, CDR2 ANQGSEA. The CDR3 runs to 13 residues. The chain's CDR3 is CSVVYINTGELFF. Here the CDR3 DNA reads TGCAGCGTTGTTTATATAAACACCGGGGAGCTGTTTTTT.

The chain links TRBV5-6 to TRBJ2-4, with 11 bases identical to TRBD2. Germline CDR1 SGHDT, CDR2 YYEEEE. The CDR3 consists of 16 residues. V lost 1 base and J lost 5; bases outside the gene matches: 5. CDR3 sequence reads: CASSLSLAGVENIQYF. In DNA, the CDR3 is TGTGCCAGCAGCTTGTCACTAGCGGGAGTGGAAAACATTCAGTACTTC.

The chain joins TRBV6-6 to TRBJ2-3; the D gene is possibly TRBD2 (5 bases). Germline assignment: CDR1 MNHNY and CDR2 SVGAGI (reference sequence). The CDR3 is made up of 15 amino acids. V gave up 6 bases and J gave up 4 bases, with 17 bases separating them. The CDR3 bases are TGTGCCAGCAGCCACGAGGGCGGATATTCAGATACGCAGTATTTT. Residues: CASSHEGGYSDTQYF.

The rearrangement joins TRBV5-6 to TRBJ2-7, with D perhaps given as TRBD1 or TRBD2 (6 bases each). Germline lookup yields CDR1 SGHDT and CDR2 YYEEEE. The length of the CDR3 is 13 residues. V was shortened by 7 bases and J by 3 bases, with 14 bases between the two germline ends. CDR3 bases: TGTGCCAGCGGGAGGACAGAGAACTACGAGCAGTACTTC. The encoded protein is CASGRTENYEQYF.